This paragraph covers one TCR beta chain sequence. 13 Jbeta primers and 60 Vbeta primers were used for the PCR. Generated by immunoSEQ multiplex PCR, the TCRdb table keeps only in-frame clones and is missing some. The table has some 71,000 clones, approximately 74% seen once. Germline CDR1 reads KGHSH; CDR2 reads LQKENI. The CDR3 contains 15 residues. J gave up 5 bases and V 3 bases, and 6 bases lay outside the gene matches. These data are taken from a study of cytomegalovirus exposure and HLA in healthy donors. The V and J genes are TRBV18 and TRBJ2-2; 7 bases fit TRBD1. The sequence was obtained from a woman under 40 in good health and CMV-seropositive. Sequencing was performed on PBMCs. CDR3 amino acids: CASSPARGTTGELFF. In DNA, the CDR3 is TGTGCCAGCTCACCTGCCAGGGGGACAACCGGGGAGCTGTTTTTT.